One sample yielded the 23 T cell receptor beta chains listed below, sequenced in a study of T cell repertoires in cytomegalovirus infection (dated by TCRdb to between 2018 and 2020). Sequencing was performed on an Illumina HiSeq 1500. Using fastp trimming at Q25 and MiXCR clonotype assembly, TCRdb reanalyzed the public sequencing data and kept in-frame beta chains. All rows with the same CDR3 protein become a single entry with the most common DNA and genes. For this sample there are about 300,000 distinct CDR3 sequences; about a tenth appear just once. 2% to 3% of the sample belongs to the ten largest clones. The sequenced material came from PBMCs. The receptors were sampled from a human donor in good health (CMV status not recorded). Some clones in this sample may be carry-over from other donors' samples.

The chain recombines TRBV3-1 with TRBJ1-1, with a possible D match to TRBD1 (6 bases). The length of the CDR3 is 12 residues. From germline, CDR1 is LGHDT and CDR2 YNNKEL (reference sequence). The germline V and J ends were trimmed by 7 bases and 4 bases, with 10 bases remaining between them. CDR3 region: CASMGASTEAFF. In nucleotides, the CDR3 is TGTGCCAGCATGGGGGCTAGCACTGAAGCTTTCTTT.

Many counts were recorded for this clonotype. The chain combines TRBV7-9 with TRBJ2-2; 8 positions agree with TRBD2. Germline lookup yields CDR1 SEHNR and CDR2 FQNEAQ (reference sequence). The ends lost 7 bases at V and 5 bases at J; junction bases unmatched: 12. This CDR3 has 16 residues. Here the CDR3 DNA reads TGTGCCAGCACCTTGGCCAGCGGGGGCGGAACCGGGGAGCTGTTTTTT. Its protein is CASTLASGGGTGELFF.

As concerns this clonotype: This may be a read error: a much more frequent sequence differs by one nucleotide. CDR3 sequence reads: CVSSSGTSVVYEQYF. The CDR3 nucleotides read TGTGTCAGCTCATCAGGTACTAGCGTGGTATACGAGCAGTACTTC. This chain joins TRBV18 and TRBJ2-7; 7 bases are shared with TRBD2. The CDR3 is made up of 15 amino acids. The germline gives CDR1 KGHSH, CDR2 LQKENI.

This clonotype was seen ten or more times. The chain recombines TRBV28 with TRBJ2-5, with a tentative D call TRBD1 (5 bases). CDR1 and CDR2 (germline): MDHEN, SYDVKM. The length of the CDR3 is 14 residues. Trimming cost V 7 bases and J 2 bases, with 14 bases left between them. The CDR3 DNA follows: TGTGCCAGCACCATAGGAACAGGACAAGAGACCCAGTACTTC. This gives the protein CASTIGTGQETQYF.

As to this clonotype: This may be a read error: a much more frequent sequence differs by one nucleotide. CDR3 in amino acids: CASSPSRWDGYTF. CDR3 sequence (DNA): TGTGCCAGCAGCCCCTCGCGGTGGGATGGCTACACCTTC. The chain carries TRBV11-1 and TRBJ1-2; D not certain. The CDR3 length is 13 residues. V lost 5 bases, J lost 6 bases, and 13 bases lay in between. The germline gives CDR1 SGHAT, CDR2 FQDESV (reference sequence).

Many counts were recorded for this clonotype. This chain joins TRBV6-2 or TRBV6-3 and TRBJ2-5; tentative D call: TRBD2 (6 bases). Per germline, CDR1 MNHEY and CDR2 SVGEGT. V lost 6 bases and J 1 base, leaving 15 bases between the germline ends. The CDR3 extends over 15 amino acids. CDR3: CASSRGEVGQETQYF. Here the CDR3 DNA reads TGTGCCAGCAGCCGAGGGGAGGTGGGCCAAGAGACCCAGTACTTC.

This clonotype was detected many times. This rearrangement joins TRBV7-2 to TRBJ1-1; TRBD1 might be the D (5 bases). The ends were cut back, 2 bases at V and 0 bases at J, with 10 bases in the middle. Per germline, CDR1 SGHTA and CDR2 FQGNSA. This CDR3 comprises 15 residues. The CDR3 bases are TGTGCCAGCAGCTTATTCCAGACAGTGAACACTGAAGCTTTCTTT. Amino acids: CASSLFQTVNTEAFF.

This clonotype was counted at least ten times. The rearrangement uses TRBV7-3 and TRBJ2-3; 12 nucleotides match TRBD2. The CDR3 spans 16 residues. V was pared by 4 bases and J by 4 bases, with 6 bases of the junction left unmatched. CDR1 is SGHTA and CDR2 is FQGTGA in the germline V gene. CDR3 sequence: CASSSSTSGGADTQYF. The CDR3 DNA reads TGTGCCAGCAGCTCCTCGACTAGCGGGGGTGCAGATACGCAGTATTTT.

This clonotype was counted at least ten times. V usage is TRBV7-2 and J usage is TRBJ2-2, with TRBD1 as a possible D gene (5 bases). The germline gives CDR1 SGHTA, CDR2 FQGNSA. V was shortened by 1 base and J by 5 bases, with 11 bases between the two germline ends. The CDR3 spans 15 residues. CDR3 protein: CASSLVQAGTGELFF. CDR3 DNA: TGTGCCAGCAGCTTAGTGCAGGCAGGGACCGGGGAGCTGTTTTTT.

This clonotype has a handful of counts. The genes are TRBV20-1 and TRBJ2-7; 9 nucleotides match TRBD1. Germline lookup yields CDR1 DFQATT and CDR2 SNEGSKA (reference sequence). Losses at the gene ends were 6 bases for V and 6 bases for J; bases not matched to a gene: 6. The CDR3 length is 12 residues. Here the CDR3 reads CSAPGQGSEQYF. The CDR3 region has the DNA TGCAGTGCGCCCGGACAGGGGAGCGAGCAGTACTTC.

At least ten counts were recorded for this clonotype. For the CDR3, the DNA is TGTGCCACCAGTGCTGGGGGACAATCCTACGAGCAGTACTTC. As protein: CATSAGGQSYEQYF. V usage is TRBV24-1 and J usage is TRBJ2-7; a possible D gene is TRBD1 (6 bases). The CDR3 has 14 amino acids. Deletions cut 5 bases from V and 1 base from J, with 11 bases between. From germline, CDR1 is KGHDR and CDR2 SFDVKD.

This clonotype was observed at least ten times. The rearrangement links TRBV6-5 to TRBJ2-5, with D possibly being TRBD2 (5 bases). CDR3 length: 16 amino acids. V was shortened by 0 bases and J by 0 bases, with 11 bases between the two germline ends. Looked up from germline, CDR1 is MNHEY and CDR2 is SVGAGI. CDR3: CASSYSAGGYQETQYF. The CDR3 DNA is TGTGCCAGCAGTTACTCCGCGGGTGGATACCAAGAGACCCAGTACTTC.

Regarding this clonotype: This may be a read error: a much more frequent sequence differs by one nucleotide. CDR3 in DNA: TGCAGTGCTAGAGAGGGGGGTGGGCGGAAGACCCAGCACTTC. This encodes CSAREGGGRKTQHF. The chain recombines TRBV20-1 with TRBJ2-5, with D possibly TRBD2 on 6 matching bases. The CDR3 has 14 residues. Germline CDR1 is DFQATT and CDR2 is SNEGSKA (reference sequence).

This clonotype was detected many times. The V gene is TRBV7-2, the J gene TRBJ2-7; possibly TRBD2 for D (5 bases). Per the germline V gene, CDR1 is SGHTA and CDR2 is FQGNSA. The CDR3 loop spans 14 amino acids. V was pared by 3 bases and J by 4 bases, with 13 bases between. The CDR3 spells CASSFEGTIYEQYF. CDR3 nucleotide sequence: TGTGCCAGCAGCTTTGAGGGTACTATATACGAGCAGTACTTC.

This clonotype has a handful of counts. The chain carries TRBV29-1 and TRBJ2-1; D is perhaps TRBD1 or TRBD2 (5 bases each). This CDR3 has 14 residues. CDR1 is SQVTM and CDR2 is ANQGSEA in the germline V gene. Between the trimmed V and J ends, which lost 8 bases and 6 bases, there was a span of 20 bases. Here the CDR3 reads CSTDESGPVNEQFF. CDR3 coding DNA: TGCAGCACCGATGAATCGGGACCAGTCAATGAGCAGTTCTTC.

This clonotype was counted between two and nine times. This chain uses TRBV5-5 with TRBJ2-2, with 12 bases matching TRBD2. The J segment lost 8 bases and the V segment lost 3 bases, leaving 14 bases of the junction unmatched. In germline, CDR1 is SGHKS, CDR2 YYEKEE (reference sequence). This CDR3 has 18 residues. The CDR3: CASSSPGTSGPPGGELFF. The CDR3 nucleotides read TGTGCCAGCAGCTCCCCCGGGACTAGCGGGCCCCCCGGGGGGGAGCTGTTTTTT.

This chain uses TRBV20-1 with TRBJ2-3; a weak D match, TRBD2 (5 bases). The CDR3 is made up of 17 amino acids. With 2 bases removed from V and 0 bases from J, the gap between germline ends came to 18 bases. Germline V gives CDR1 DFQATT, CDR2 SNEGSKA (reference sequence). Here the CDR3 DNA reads TGCAGTGCTAGACCCCGGAGCGGTAGCGCAAGCACAGATACGCAGTATTTT. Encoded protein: CSARPRSGSASTDTQYF.

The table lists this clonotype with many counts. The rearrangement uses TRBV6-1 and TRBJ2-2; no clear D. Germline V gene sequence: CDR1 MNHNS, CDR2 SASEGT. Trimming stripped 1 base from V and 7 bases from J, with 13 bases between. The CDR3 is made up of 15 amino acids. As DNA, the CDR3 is TGTGCCAGCAGTGAAGTTCGGCAGGCCGGCGGGGAGCTGTTTTTT. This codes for CASSEVRQAGGELFF.

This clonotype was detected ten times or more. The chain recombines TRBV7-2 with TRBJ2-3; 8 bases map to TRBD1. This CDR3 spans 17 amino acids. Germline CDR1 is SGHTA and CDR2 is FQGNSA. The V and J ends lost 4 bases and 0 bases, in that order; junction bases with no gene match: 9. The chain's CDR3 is CASSSTTGGRSTDTQYF. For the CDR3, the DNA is TGTGCCAGCAGCTCCACAACAGGGGGACGAAGCACAGATACGCAGTATTTT.

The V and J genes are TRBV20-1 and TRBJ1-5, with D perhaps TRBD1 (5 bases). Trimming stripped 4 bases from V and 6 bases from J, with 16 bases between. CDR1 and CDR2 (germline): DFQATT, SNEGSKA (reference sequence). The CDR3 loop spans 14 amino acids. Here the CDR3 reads CSAIGREAGQPQHF. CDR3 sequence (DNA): TGCAGTGCTATCGGCAGGGAGGCGGGTCAGCCCCAGCATTTT.

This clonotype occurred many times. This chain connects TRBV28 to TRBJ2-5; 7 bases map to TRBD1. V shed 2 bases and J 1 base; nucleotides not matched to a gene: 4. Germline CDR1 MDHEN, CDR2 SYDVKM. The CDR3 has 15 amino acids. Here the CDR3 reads CASSLPGTVQETQYF. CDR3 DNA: TGTGCCAGCAGTTTACCCGGGACAGTCCAAGAGACCCAGTACTTC.

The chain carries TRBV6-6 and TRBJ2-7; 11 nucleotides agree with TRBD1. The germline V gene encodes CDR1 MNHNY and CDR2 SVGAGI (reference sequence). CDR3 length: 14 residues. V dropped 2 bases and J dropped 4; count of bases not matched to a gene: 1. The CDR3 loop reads CASSYGTGGYEQYF. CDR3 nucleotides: TGTGCCAGCAGTTACGGGACAGGGGGATACGAGCAGTACTTC.

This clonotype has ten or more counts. The CDR3, as DNA: TGTGCCACCAGCAGAGAGCGGGGGGCGCAGTATGGCTACACCTTC. Translating it yields CATSRERGAQYGYTF. The chain couples TRBV15 to TRBJ1-2; a weak D match, TRBD1 (6 bases). The CDR3 contains 15 residues. V was pared by 0 bases and J by 5 bases, with 13 bases between. CDR1 and CDR2 (germline): LNHNV, YYDKDF (reference sequence).